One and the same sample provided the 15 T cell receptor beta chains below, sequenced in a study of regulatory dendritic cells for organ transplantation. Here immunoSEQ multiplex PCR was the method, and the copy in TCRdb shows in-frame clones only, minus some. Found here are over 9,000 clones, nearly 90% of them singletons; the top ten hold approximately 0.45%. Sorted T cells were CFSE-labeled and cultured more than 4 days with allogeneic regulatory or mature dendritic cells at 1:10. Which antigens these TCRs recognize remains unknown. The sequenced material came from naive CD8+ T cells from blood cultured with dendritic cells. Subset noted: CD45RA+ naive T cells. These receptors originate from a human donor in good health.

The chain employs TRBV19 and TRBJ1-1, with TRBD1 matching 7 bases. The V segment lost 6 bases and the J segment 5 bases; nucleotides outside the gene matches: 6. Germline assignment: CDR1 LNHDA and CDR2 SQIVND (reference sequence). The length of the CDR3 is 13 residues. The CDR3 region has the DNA TGTGCCAGTAGACAGGGGCAAGGGACTGAAGCTTTCTTT. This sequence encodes CASRQGQGTEAFF.

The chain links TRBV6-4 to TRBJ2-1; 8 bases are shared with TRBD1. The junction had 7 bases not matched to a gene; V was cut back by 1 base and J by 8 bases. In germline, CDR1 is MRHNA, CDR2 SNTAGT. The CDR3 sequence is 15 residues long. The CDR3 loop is CASSDLARGRDEQFF. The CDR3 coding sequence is TGTGCCAGCAGTGACTTGGCCAGGGGGCGGGATGAGCAGTTCTTC.

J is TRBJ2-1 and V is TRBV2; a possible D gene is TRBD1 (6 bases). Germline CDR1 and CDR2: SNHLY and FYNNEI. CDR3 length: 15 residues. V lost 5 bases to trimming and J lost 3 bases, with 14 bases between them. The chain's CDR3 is CASSTGIGFYNEQFF. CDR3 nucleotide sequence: TGTGCCAGCAGTACAGGGATAGGGTTCTACAATGAGCAGTTCTTC.

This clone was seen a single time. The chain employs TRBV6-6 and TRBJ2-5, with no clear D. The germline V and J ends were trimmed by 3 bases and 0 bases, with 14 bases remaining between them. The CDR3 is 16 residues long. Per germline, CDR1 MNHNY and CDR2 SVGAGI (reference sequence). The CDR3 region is CASSYLVAKYQETQYF. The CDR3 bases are TGTGCCAGCAGTTATTTGGTAGCTAAGTACCAAGAGACCCAGTACTTC.

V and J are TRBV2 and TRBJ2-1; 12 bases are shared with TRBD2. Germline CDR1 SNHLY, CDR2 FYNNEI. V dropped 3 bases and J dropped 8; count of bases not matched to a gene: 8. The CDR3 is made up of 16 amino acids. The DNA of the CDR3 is TGTGCCAGCAGTGAGTCGGCTAGCGGGGGGGCGGATGAGCAGTTCTTC. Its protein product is CASSESASGGADEQFF.

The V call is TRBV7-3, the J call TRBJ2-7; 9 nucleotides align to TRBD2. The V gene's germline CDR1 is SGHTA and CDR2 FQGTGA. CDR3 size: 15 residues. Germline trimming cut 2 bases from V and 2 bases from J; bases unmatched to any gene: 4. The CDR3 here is CASSLVAGETYEQYF. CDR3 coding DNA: TGTGCCAGCAGCTTAGTAGCGGGGGAAACCTACGAGCAGTACTTC.

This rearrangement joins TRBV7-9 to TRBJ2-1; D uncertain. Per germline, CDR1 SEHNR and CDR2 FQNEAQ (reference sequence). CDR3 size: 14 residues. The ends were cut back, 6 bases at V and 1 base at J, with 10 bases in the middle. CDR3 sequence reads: CASRGLISYNEQFF. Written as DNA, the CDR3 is TGTGCCAGCAGGGGGTTGATTTCCTACAATGAGCAGTTCTTC. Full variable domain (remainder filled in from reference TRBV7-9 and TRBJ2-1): DTGVSQNPRHKITKRGQNVTFRCDPISEHNRLYWYRQTLGQGPEFLTYFQNEAQLEKSRLLSDRFSAERPKGSFSTLEIQRTEQGDSAMYLCASRGLISYNEQFFGPGTRLTVL.

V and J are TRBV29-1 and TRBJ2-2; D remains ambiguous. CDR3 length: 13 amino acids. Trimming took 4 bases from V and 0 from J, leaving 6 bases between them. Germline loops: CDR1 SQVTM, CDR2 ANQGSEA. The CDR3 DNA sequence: TGCAGCGTTGGTACCTCGAACACCGGGGAGCTGTTTTTT. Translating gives CSVGTSNTGELFF.

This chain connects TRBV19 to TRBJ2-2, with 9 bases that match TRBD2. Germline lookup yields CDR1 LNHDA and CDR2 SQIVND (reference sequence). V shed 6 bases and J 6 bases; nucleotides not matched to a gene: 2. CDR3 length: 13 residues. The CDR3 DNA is TGTGCCAGTAGAGCTAGCGGGGCCGGGGAGCTGTTTTTT. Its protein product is CASRASGAGELFF.

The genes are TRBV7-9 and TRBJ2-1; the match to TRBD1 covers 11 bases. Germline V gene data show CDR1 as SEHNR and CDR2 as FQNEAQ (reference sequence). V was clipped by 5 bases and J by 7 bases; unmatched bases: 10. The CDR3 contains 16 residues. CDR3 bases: TGTGCCAGCAGCCCATTTGGACAGGGGGCAAGGAATGAGCAGTTCTTC. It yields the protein CASSPFGQGARNEQFF.

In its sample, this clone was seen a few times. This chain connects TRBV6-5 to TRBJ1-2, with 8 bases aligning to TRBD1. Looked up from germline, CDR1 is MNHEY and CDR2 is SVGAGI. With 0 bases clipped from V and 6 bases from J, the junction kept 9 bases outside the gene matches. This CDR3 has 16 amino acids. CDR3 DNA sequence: TGTGCCAGCAGTTACTCGATAATAGGACAGGGCCATGGCTACACCTTC. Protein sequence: CASSYSIIGQGHGYTF.

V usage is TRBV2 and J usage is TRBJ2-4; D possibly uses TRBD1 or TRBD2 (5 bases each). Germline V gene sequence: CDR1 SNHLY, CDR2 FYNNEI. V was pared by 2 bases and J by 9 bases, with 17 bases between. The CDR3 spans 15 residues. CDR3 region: CASSEIVARGGIQYF. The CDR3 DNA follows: TGTGCCAGCAGTGAAATCGTAGCTCGTGGGGGCATTCAGTACTTC.

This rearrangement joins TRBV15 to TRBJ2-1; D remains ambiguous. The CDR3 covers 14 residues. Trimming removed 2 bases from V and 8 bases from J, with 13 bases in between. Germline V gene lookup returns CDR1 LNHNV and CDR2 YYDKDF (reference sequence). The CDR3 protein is CATSRPPAWDEQFF. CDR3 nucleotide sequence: TGTGCCACCAGCAGACCGCCGGCCTGGGATGAGCAGTTCTTC.

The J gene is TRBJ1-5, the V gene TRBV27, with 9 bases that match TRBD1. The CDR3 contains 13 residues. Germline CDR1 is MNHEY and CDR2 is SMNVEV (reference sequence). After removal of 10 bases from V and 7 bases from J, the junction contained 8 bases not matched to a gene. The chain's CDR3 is CAIGDRAGQPQHF. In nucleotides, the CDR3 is TGTGCCATCGGGGACAGGGCCGGGCAGCCCCAGCATTTT.

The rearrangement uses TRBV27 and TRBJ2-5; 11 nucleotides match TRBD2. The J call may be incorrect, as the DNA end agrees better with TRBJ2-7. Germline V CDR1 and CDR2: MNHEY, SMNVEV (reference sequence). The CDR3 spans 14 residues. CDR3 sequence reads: CASSSSGGLYEQYF. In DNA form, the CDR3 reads TGTGCCAGCAGCTCTAGCGGGGGGCTCTACGAGCAGTACTTC.